These 13 T cell receptor beta chains came from one sample sequenced in a study of T cell responses to AZD1222 COVID-19 vaccine. Assay: immunoSEQ multiplex PCR; the TCRdb copy retains only in-frame clones and omits some. Found here are about 120,000 clones, 85% to 90% of them singletons; the top ten hold 8.4%. Sequenced here: peripheral blood, sampled on day 0 of AZD1222 vaccination. The receptors shown here come from an adult in good health.

V and J are TRBV5-6 and TRBJ1-3; D gene uncertain. The CDR3 has 14 amino acids. Germline V gene data show CDR1 as SGHDT and CDR2 as YYEEEE. V was clipped by 4 bases and J by 4 bases, with 12 bases between them. The CDR3 DNA is TGTGCCAGCAGCACCGTGGGCTCGGGAAACACCATATATTTT. This sequence encodes CASSTVGSGNTIYF.

The chain is built from TRBV5-5 and TRBJ1-2; D may be TRBD1 (5 bases). Germline CDR1 is SGHKS and CDR2 is YYEKEE (reference sequence). V was clipped by 5 bases and J by 0 bases, with 14 bases between them. This CDR3 contains 15 residues. This CDR3 reads CASRPGTGANYGYTF. The CDR3 DNA sequence: TGTGCCAGCAGGCCCGGGACTGGAGCTAACTATGGCTACACCTTC.

This rearrangement joins TRBV27 to TRBJ1-6, with 8 bases lining up with TRBD1. Unmatched junction bases numbered 10, after V lost 6 bases and J lost 15 bases. Germline lookup yields CDR1 MNHEY and CDR2 SMNVEV (reference sequence). The CDR3 contains 13 residues. As DNA, the CDR3 is TGTGCCAGCAGCCACCCACAGGGACAGGTCCTCCACTTT. Encoded protein: CASSHPQGQVLHF.

The chain is built from TRBV30 and TRBJ1-1; 11 nucleotides align to TRBD1. Germline V gene lookup returns CDR1 GTSNPN and CDR2 SVGIG (reference sequence). This CDR3 has 19 amino acids. Trimming took 4 bases from V and 13 from J; bases not matched to a gene: 29. The CDR3 DNA reads as TGTGCCTGGAAAGGACAGGGGGCGCAGCTACCTAGTAGGGGGGATTTGATTTTCTTT. Translated, it gives CAWKGQGAQLPSRGDLIFF.

The V and J genes are TRBV6-4 and TRBJ2-1, with a tentative D call TRBD2 (5 bases). V was shortened by 2 bases and J by 8 bases, with 19 bases between the two germline ends. The CDR3 has 16 residues. Germline-derived CDR1 and CDR2 are MRHNA and SNTAGT. DNA for the CDR3: TGTGCCAGCAGTGACCCCTACCTAGCTCCCCTCGATGAGCAGTTCTTC. It is translated as CASSDPYLAPLDEQFF.

The chain combines TRBV24-1 with TRBJ2-1, with D perhaps matching TRBD2 (6 bases). In germline, CDR1 is KGHDR, CDR2 SFDVKD. The CDR3 totals 13 residues. The V gene lost 5 bases and the J gene lost 4 bases, with 8 bases spanning the gap. Written as DNA, the CDR3 is TGTGCCACCAGTGGGGAGGTATACAATGAGCAGTTCTTC. Encoded protein: CATSGEVYNEQFF.

J is TRBJ1-4 and V is TRBV7-9; D gene uncertain. Between the trimmed V and J ends, which lost 1 base and 2 bases, there was a span of 5 bases. Germline-derived CDR1 and CDR2 are SEHNR and FQNEAQ (reference sequence). The CDR3 consists of 14 residues. This CDR3 reads CASSLGQTNEKLFF. CDR3 coding DNA: TGTGCCAGCAGCTTAGGTCAGACTAATGAAAAACTGTTTTTT.

The chain links TRBV25-1 to TRBJ2-5; D is perhaps TRBD1 or TRBD2 (6 bases each). The V end lost 5 bases, the J end lost 4 bases, and 17 bases lay between the germline ends. CDR3 length: 15 residues. Per the germline V gene, CDR1 is MGHDK and CDR2 is SYGVNS. This chain's CDR3 is CASSTGGQRGETQYF. In nucleotides, the CDR3 is TGTGCCAGCAGTACCGGGGGCCAGAGGGGAGAGACCCAGTACTTC.

J is TRBJ1-4 and V is TRBV19, with D tentatively TRBD1 (5 bases). CDR1 LNHDA and CDR2 SQIVND come from the germline V gene (reference sequence). CDR3 size: 14 residues. V was pared by 6 bases and J by 4 bases, with 12 bases between. DNA of the CDR3: TGTGCCAGTAGGGACCAGGGCATTAATGAAAAACTGTTTTTT. It encodes CASRDQGINEKLFF.

The chain combines TRBV4-1 with TRBJ2-7; 7 positions agree with TRBD1. Germline values: CDR1 MGHRA, CDR2 YSYEKL. The CDR3 is 15 amino acids. J gave up 2 bases and V 4 bases, and 8 bases lay outside the gene matches. The CDR3 spells CASSRGPGQTYEQYF. CDR3 in DNA: TGCGCCAGCAGCCGAGGGCCGGGACAGACCTACGAGCAGTACTTC.

This clone was counted once. The V call is TRBV28, the J call TRBJ1-2, with 7 positions matching TRBD1. There are 13 residues in the CDR3. Trimming took 3 bases from V and 7 from J; bases not matched to a gene: 5. Germline lookup yields CDR1 MDHEN and CDR2 SYDVKM. Here the CDR3 reads CASSFRQGSGYTF. The CDR3, as DNA: TGTGCCAGCAGTTTCAGACAGGGTAGTGGCTACACCTTC.

In DNA, the CDR3 is TGTGCCAGTAGTGTTACTAGCGGAGCCTACGAGCAGTACTTC. This encodes CASSVTSGAYEQYF. V is TRBV19 and J is TRBJ2-7, with 8 bases aligning to TRBD2. Germline loops: CDR1 LNHDA, CDR2 SQIVND (reference sequence). V was clipped by 5 bases and J by 2 bases; unmatched bases: 5. CDR3 length: 14 residues.

The chain recombines TRBV19 with TRBJ1-2, with D perhaps matching TRBD1 (6 bases). The CDR3 runs 14 residues. Germline-derived CDR1 and CDR2 are LNHDA and SQIVND (reference sequence). Trimming shortened V by 3 bases and J by 6 bases, and 14 bases separated the two germline ends. The CDR3 reads CASSIPRGGNGYTF. The CDR3 DNA reads as TGTGCCAGTAGTATCCCTCGAGGGGGAAATGGCTACACCTTC.